A single sample gave rise to the 16 T cell receptor beta chains below, sequenced in a study of T-cell memory formation after mild COVID-19 (dated by TCRdb to the early 2020s). The library was obtained by 5' RACE. Instrument used: Illumina NovaSeq 6000. The public reads were run again by TCRdb, first through fastp at Q25 and then through MiXCR, and only productive beta chains were kept. Each entry is one CDR3 protein sequence, shown with its most common DNA and genes. The sample table lists 250,000 to 350,000 distinct CDR3 sequences, approximately 15% of them with a count of one. Around 23% of the sample belongs to the ten largest clones. Sequenced: PBMCs or a T cell subset sorted from them (not recorded which). Receptor source: a young man who had mild COVID-19 (a few samples of this study predate the infection). The sample titles of this study are shuffled in the database, so cell type and time point are left out; the donor was told from shared clones.

The sample holds a few counts of this clonotype. At one boundary the junction diverges from the germline segment, which might be a read error. V is TRBV20-1 and J is TRBJ2-3, with D tentatively TRBD1 or TRBD2 (6 bases each). CDR3 length: 14 amino acids. The V gene's germline CDR1 is DFQATT and CDR2 SNEGSKA (reference sequence). The CDR3 region is CSAIWDGGTDTQYF. CDR3 coding DNA: TGCAGTGCAATCTGGGACGGGGGCACGGATACGCAGTATTTT.

This clonotype was counted only a few times. This chain links TRBV11-2 with TRBJ1-4; D is undetermined. The CDR3 extends over 14 amino acids. In germline, CDR1 is SGHAT, CDR2 FQNNGV. Trimming cost V 3 bases and J 1 base, with 6 bases left between them. The CDR3 is CASSFVQTNEKLFF. The CDR3 DNA sequence: TGTGCCAGCAGCTTTGTACAAACTAATGAAAAACTGTTTTTT. The entire variable domain, with the rest obtained from reference TRBV11-2 and TRBJ1-4, is as follows: EAGVAQSPRYKIIEKRQSVAFWCNPISGHATLYWYQQILGQGPKLLIQFQNNGVVDDSQLPKDRFSAERLKGVDSTLKIQPAKLEDSAVYLCASSFVQTNEKLFFGSGTQLSVL.

This clonotype was counted only a few times. CDR3 amino acids: CASSLPGHLTEAFF. The CDR3 DNA reads as TGTGCCAGCAGCCTCCCGGGACACCTGACTGAAGCTTTCTTT. V gene TRBV3-1 combines with J gene TRBJ1-1; TRBD1 is a possible D gene (6 bases). Trimming took 4 bases from V and 5 from J, leaving 14 bases between them. This CDR3 comprises 14 residues. The V gene's germline CDR1 is LGHDT and CDR2 YNNKEL (reference sequence).

This clonotype has a count of ten or more. The chain is built from TRBV5-1 and TRBJ2-7; D assignment may be TRBD1 or TRBD2 (5 bases each). This CDR3 has 15 residues. Between the trimmed V and J ends, which lost 0 bases and 2 bases, there was a span of 12 bases. The germline CDR1 and CDR2 sequences are SGHRS and YFSETQ. CDR3 protein: CASSLASGLAYEQYF. CDR3 DNA: TGCGCCAGCAGCTTGGCTTCGGGGCTCGCCTACGAGCAGTACTTC.

This clonotype has just a few counts. The J gene is TRBJ1-5, the V gene TRBV10-3; the D gene is possibly TRBD1 (6 bases). There are 16 residues in the CDR3. The germline V gene encodes CDR1 ENHRY and CDR2 SYGVKD. Trimming shortened V by 5 bases and J by 6 bases, and 20 bases separated the two germline ends. The CDR3 reads CAISRGTGTLGQPQHF. CDR3 DNA sequence: TGTGCCATCAGTAGGGGAACCGGGACACTCGGTCAGCCCCAGCATTTT.

The V gene is TRBV6-5, the J gene TRBJ2-7, with D tentatively TRBD1 (6 bases). The CDR3 totals 13 residues. CDR1 is MNHEY, CDR2 SVGAGI, per germline. The V end lost 8 bases, the J end lost 2 bases, and 13 bases lay between the germline ends. The chain's CDR3 is CASGDMAAYEQYF. The CDR3 DNA reads TGTGCCAGCGGGGACATGGCGGCCTACGAGCAGTACTTC.

V and J are TRBV10-3 and TRBJ2-1; D might be TRBD2 (5 bases). CDR1 ENHRY and CDR2 SYGVKD come from the germline V gene. The length of the CDR3 is 15 residues. Trimming shortened V by 7 bases and J by 6 bases, and 19 bases separated the two germline ends. The CDR3 DNA reads TGTGCCATCACCGAAGGTGAGACTACCAGCAATGAGCAGTTCTTC. Translating gives CAITEGETTSNEQFF.

This clonotype was picked up a small number of times. V usage is TRBV5-1 and J usage is TRBJ2-2; D call uncertain. The V gene lost 0 bases and the J gene lost 6 bases, with 9 bases spanning the gap. The CDR3 spans 14 residues. CDR1 and CDR2 (germline): SGHRS, YFSETQ. This CDR3 is CASSLDPGPGELFF. CDR3 DNA: TGCGCCAGCAGCTTGGATCCGGGCCCCGGGGAGCTGTTTTTT.

The chain combines TRBV7-9 with TRBJ1-2, with TRBD1 matching 7 bases. CDR3 length: 16 residues. In germline, CDR1 is SEHNR, CDR2 FQNEAQ (reference sequence). V was clipped by 1 base and J by 7 bases; unmatched bases: 12. The CDR3 loop reads CASSLEAGGGYGGYTF. The DNA of the CDR3 is TGTGCCAGCAGCTTAGAAGCAGGGGGAGGTTATGGTGGCTACACCTTC.

V and J are TRBV7-9 and TRBJ2-3, with D maybe TRBD2 (5 bases). The germline gives CDR1 SEHNR, CDR2 FQNEAQ (reference sequence). The CDR3 length is 12 residues. V dropped 5 bases and J dropped 8 bases, with 11 bases sitting between them. As DNA, the CDR3 is TGTGCCAGCAGCCAGACCGGGGTTACGCAGTATTTT. Translated, it gives CASSQTGVTQYF.

This clonotype appeared once. The V call is TRBV18, the J call TRBJ1-2; D is unclear. V lost 6 bases and J 9 bases, leaving 14 bases between the germline ends. This CDR3 is built from 12 residues. Germline lookup yields CDR1 KGHSH and CDR2 LQKENI. Written as DNA, the CDR3 is TGTGCCAGCTCCCAGTGGTCGGGGAGCTACACCTTC. Protein product: CASSQWSGSYTF. The variable domain in full, completed from reference TRBV18 and TRBJ1-2, reads NAGVMQNPRHLVRRRGQEARLRCSPMKGHSHVYWYRQLPEEGLKFMVYLQKENIIDESGMPKERFSAEFPKEGPSILRIQQVVRGDSAAYFCASSQWSGSYTFGSGTRLTVV.

V usage is TRBV12-3 or TRBV12-4 and J usage is TRBJ2-5; D unclear. Deletions cut 2 bases from V and 6 bases from J, with 10 bases between. The CDR3 spans 13 residues. Here the CDR3 reads CASSLTVSKTQYF. Written as DNA, the CDR3 is TGTGCCAGCAGTTTAACGGTGTCCAAGACCCAGTACTTC.

This sequence joins TRBV11-2 and TRBJ2-1; D not certain. The CDR3 is 16 amino acids. Germline CDR1 and CDR2: SGHAT and FQNNGV. The V and J ends lost 4 bases and 3 bases respectively, with 16 bases between them. The CDR3 loop reads CASSSAPDRLYNEQFF. For the CDR3, the DNA is TGTGCCAGCAGCTCCGCCCCTGACCGTCTCTACAATGAGCAGTTCTTC.

This chain joins TRBV5-1 and TRBJ2-7, with D perhaps matching TRBD1 (6 bases). CDR3 size: 15 residues. V lost 1 base, J lost 1 base, and 12 bases lay in between. CDR1 is SGHRS and CDR2 is YFSETQ in the germline V gene. The CDR3 DNA is TGCGCCAGCAGCTTGAGGACAGATGAATCCTACGAGCAGTACTTC. Translated: CASSLRTDESYEQYF.

The V and J genes are TRBV20-1 and TRBJ1-4, with no clear D. CDR1 and CDR2 (germline): DFQATT, SNEGSKA (reference sequence). V lost 6 bases and J lost 5, with 16 bases in between. The CDR3 runs 14 residues. In nucleotides, the CDR3 is TGCAGTGCATTAAAAGGGAGTAGGAATGAAAAACTGTTTTTT. Its protein is CSALKGSRNEKLFF.

This clonotype showed up many times. The genes are TRBV12-3 or TRBV12-4 and TRBJ2-5, with TRBD1 matching 7 bases. The CDR3 is 12 residues long. V shed 8 bases, J shed 3 bases, and the junction held 3 bases outside the gene matches. CDR3 nucleotides: TGTGCCAGCCGTCAGGGGGAAGAGACCCAGTACTTC. Its protein product is CASRQGEETQYF.